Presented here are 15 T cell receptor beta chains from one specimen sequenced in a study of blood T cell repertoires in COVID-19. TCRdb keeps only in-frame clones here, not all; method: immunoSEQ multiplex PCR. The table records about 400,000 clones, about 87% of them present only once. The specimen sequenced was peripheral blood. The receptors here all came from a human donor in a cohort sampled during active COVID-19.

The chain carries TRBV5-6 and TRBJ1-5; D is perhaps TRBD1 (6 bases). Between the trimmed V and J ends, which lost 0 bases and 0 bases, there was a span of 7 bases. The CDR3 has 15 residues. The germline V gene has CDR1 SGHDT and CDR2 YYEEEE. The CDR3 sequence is CASSLGGGSNQPQHF. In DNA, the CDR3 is TGTGCCAGCAGCTTGGGAGGGGGTAGCAATCAGCCCCAGCATTTT. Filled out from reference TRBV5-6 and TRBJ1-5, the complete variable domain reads DAGVTQSPTHLIKTRGQQVTLRCSPKSGHDTVSWYQQALGQGPQFIFQYYEEEERQRGNFPDRFSGHQFPNYSSELNVNALLLGDSALYLCASSLGGGSNQPQHFGDGTRLSIL.

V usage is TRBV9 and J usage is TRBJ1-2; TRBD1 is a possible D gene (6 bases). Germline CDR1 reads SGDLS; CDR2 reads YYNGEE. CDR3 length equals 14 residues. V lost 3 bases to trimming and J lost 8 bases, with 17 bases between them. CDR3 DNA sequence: TGTGCCAGCAGCGGGGGGCGGACGGCTCGGGGCTACACCTTC. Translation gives CASSGGRTARGYTF. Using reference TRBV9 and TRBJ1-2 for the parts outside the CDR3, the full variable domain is DSGVTQTPKHLITATGQRVTLRCSPRSGDLSVYWYQQSLDQGLQFLIQYYNGEERAKGNILERFSAQQFPDLHSELNLSSLELGDSALYFCASSGGRTARGYTFGSGTRLTVV.

CDR3 in amino acids: CASSLAETQYF. The DNA of the CDR3 is TGTGCCAGCAGCTTGGCGGAGACCCAGTACTTC. This sequence joins TRBV5-4 and TRBJ2-5; unclear D gene. CDR1 and CDR2 (germline): SGHNT, YYREEE (reference sequence). The CDR3 has 11 amino acids. V shed 0 bases and J shed 5 bases, with 2 bases lying between them.

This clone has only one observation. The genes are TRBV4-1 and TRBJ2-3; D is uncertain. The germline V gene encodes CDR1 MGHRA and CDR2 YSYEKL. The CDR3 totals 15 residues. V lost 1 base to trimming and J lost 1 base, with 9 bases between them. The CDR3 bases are TGCGCCAGCAGCCAAGGACCGGAGCGCACAGATACGCAGTATTTT. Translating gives CASSQGPERTDTQYF.

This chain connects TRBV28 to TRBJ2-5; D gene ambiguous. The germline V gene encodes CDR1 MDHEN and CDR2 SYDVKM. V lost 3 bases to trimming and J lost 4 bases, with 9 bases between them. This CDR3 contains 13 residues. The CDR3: CASSLVSVETQYF. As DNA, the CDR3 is TGTGCCAGCAGTTTGGTCTCAGTAGAGACCCAGTACTTC. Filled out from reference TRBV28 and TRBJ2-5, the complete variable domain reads DVKVTQSSRYLVKRTGEKVFLECVQDMDHENMFWYRQDPGLGLRLIYFSYDVKMKEKGDIPEGYSVSREKKERFSLILESASTNQTSMYLCASSLVSVETQYFGPGTRLLVL.

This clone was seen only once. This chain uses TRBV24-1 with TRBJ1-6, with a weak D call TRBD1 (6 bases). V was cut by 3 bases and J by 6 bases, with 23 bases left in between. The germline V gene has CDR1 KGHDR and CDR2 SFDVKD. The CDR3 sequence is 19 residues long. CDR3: CATSDGVKDRGSINSPLHF. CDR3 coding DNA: TGTGCCACCAGTGATGGCGTTAAGGACAGAGGGTCCATTAATTCACCCCTCCACTTT.

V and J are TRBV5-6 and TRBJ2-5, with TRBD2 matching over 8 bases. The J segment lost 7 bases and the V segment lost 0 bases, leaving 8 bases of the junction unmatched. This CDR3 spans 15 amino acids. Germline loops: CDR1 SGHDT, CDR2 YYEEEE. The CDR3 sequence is CASSLVREGRGTQYF. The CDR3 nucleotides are TGTGCCAGCAGCTTGGTCCGGGAGGGCCGGGGGACCCAGTACTTC.

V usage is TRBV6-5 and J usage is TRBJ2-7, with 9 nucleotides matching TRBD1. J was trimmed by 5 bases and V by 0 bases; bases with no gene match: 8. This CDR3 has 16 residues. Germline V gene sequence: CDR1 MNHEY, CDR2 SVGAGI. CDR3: CASSYSPGTGHHEQYF. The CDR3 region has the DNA TGTGCCAGCAGTTACTCCCCTGGGACAGGGCACCACGAGCAGTACTTC.

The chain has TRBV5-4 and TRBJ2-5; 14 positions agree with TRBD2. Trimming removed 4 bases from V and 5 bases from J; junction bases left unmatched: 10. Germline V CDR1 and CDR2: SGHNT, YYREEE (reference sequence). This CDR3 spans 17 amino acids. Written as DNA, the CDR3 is TGTGCCAGCAGCCCAAGACTAGCGGGGGGGTTAGGGGAGACCCAGTACTTC. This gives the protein CASSPRLAGGLGETQYF. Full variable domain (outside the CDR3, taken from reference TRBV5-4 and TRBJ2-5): ETGVTQSPTHLIKTRGQQVTLRCSSQSGHNTVSWYQQALGQGPQFIFQYYREEENGRGNFPPRFSGLQFPNYSSELNVNALELDDSALYLCASSPRLAGGLGETQYFGPGTRLLVL.

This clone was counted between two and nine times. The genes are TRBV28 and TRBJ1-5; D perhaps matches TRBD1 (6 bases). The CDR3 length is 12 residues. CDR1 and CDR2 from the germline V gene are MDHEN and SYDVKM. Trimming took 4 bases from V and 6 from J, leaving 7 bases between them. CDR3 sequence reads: CASSYRVQPQHF. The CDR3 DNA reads TGTGCCAGCAGTTACAGGGTTCAGCCCCAGCATTTT.

Here the CDR3 reads CATSIGLAGEGAGELFF. CDR3 DNA sequence: TGCGCCACCTCCATAGGACTAGCGGGAGAGGGTGCCGGGGAGCTGTTTTTT. The chain links TRBV10-1 to TRBJ2-2, with 13 bases identical to TRBD2. Per germline, CDR1 WNHNN and CDR2 SYGVQD (reference sequence). The CDR3 is 17 amino acids. V lost 10 bases and J lost 6; bases outside the gene matches: 14.

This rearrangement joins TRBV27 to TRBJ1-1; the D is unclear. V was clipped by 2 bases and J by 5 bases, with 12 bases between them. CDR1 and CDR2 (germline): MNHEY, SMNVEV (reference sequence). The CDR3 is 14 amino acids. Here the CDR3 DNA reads TGTGCCAGCAGTTTAGCAGACTATGGGACTGAAGCTTTCTTT. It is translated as CASSLADYGTEAFF.

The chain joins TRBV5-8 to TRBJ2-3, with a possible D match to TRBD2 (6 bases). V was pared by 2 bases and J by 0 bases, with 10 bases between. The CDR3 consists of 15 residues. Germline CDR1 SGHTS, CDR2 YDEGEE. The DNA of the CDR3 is TGTGCCAGCAGCTTATGGACTATTAGCACAGATACGCAGTATTTT. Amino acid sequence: CASSLWTISTDTQYF.

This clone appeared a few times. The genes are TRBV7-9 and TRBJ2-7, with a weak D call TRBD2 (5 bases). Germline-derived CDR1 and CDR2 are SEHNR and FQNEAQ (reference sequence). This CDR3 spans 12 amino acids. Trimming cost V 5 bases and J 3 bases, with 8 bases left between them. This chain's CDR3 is CASSQRDYEQYF. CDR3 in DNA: TGTGCCAGCAGCCAGAGGGACTACGAGCAGTACTTC.

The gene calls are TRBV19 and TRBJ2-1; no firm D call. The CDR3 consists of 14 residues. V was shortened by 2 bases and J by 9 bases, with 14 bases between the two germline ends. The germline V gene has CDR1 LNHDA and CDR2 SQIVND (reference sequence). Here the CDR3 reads CASSIMTIGSEQFF. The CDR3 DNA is TGTGCCAGTAGTATAATGACAATAGGAAGTGAGCAGTTCTTC.